Listed below are T cell receptor beta chains from one sample, sequenced in a study of regulatory T cells in long-lasting Graves disease. TCRdb re-called the multiplex PCR reads through MiXCR, storing one row per CDR3 protein. The sample has roughly 430,000 distinct CDR3 sequences; about a sixth are singletons. These data are also associated with another study on T cells in Graves' hyperthyroidism and ophthalmopathy.

This sample comprised peripheral blood mononuclear cells (PBMCs), obtained at new diagnosis, from a patient treated with antithyroid drugs. The receptors stem from a woman aged 25 to 45 with Graves disease. Each CDR3 is given without its conserved first and last residue. The order of the fields is V gene, CDR3 protein.

TRBV11-2 ASSLDRQDTQY
TRBV7-2 ASSLNRRQETQY
TRBV28 ASRPGTSGGYTQY
TRBV11-2 ASRQTVYNEQF
TRBV18 ASSPGAGNQPQH
TRBV7-9 ASRLGTSNTEAF
TRBV19 ASSVNRGPYEQY
TRBV7-9 ASSPTGGGYT
TRBV6-2/TRBV6-3 ASSYFSGKSNEQY
TRBV2 ASRRLAGVTGELF
TRBV3-1 ASSQDLGTAYTEAF
TRBV10-3 AIIERGTDDYEQY
TRBV6-1 ASSPRDFGDNEQF
TRBV7-9 ASSRSDALGQY
TRBV7-9 ASSYPGTSGSRLNEQF
TRBV6-9 ASSYSRYDSEKLF
TRBV28 ASTTIADRRREQY
TRBV7-2 ASSIRDEQF
TRBV30 AWSVLGGAAGYEQY
TRBV12-3/TRBV12-4 ASSRTSLSNQPQH
TRBV19 ASSMRRELDQPQH
TRBV6-1 ASRHPDRGANYGYT
TRBV12-3/TRBV12-4 ASSGLAGYNEQF
TRBV7-2 ASSTGPNQPQH
TRBV7-9 ASRSRGGANTEAF
TRBV20-1 SAIPGLEGIQY
TRBV19 ASSILSSGQLNTGELF
TRBV11-2 ASSPRADYEQY
TRBV27 ASSSKTGVFQH